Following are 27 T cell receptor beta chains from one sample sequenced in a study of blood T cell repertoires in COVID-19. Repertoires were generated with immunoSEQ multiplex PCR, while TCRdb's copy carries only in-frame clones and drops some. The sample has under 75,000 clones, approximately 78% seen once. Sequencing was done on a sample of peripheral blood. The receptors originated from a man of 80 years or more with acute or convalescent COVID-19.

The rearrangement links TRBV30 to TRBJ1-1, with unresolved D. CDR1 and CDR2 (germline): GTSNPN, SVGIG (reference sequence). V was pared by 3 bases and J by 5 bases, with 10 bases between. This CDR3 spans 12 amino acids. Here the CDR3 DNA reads TGTGCCTGGAGGCCCCAGGAAACTGAAGCTTTCTTT. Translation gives CAWRPQETEAFF.

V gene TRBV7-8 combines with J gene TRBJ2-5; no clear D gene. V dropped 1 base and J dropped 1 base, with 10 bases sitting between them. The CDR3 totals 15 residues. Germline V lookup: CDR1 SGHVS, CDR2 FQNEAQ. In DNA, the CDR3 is TGTGCCAGCAGCTTAGGGCCCGTCTCCCAAGAGACCCAGTACTTC. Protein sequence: CASSLGPVSQETQYF.

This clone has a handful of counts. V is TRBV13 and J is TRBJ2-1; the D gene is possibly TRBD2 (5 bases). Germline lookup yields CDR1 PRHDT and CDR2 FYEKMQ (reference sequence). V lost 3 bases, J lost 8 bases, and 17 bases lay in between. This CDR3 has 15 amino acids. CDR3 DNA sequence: TGTGCCAGCAGCTTTGGTAGCGCGGTGGATGATGAGCAGTTCTTC. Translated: CASSFGSAVDDEQFF.

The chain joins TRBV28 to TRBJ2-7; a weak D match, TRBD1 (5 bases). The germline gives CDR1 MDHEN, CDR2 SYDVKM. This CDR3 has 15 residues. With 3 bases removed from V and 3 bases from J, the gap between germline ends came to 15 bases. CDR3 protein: CASSFGRWGHYEQYF. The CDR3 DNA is TGTGCCAGCAGTTTTGGTCGGTGGGGCCACTACGAGCAGTACTTC. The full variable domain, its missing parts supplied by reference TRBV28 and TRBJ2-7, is DVKVTQSSRYLVKRTGEKVFLECVQDMDHENMFWYRQDPGLGLRLIYFSYDVKMKEKGDIPEGYSVSREKKERFSLILESASTNQTSMYLCASSFGRWGHYEQYFGPGTRLTVT.

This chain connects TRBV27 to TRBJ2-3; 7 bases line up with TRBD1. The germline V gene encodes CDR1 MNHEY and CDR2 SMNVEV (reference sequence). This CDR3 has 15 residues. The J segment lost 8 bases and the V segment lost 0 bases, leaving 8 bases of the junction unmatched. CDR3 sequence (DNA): TGTGCCAGCAGTTTATCGTGGGACAGTCGTTTTACGCAGTATTTT. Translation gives CASSLSWDSRFTQYF.

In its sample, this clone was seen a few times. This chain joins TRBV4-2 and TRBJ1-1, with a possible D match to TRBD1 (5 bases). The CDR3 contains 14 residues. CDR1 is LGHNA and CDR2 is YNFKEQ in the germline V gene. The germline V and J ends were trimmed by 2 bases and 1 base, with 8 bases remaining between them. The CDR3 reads CASSQRGTNTEAFF. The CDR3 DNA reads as TGTGCCAGCAGCCAAAGGGGAACGAACACTGAAGCTTTCTTT.

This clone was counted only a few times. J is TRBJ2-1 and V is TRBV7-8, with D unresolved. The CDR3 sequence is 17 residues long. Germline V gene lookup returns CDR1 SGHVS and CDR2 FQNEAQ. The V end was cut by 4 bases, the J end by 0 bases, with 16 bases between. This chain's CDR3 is CASSSQTGWSSYNEQFF. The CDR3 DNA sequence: TGTGCCAGCAGCTCTCAAACCGGGTGGAGCTCCTACAATGAGCAGTTCTTC.

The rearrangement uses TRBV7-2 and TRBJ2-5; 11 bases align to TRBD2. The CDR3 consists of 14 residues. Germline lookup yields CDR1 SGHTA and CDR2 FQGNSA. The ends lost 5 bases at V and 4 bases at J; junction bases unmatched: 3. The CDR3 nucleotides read TGTGCCAGCAGCCCCGGACTAGCGGGAGAGACCCAGTACTTC. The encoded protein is CASSPGLAGETQYF.

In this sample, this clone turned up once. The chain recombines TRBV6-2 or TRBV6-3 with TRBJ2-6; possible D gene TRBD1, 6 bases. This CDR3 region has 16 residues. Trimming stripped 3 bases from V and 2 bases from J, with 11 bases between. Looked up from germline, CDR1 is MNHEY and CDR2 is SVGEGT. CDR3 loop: CASSYGQLAGANVLTF. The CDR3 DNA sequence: TGTGCCAGCAGTTATGGACAGCTTGCTGGGGCCAACGTCCTGACTTTC.

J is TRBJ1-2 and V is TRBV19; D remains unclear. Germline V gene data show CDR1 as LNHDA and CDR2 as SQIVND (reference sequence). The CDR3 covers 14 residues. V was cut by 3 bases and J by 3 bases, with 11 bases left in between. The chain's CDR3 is CASSIPPEDYGYTF. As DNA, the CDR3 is TGTGCCAGTAGTATCCCGCCGGAGGACTATGGCTACACCTTC.

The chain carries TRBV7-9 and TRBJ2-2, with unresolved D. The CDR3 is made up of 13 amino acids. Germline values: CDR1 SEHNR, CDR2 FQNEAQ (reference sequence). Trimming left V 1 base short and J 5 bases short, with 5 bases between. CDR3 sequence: CASSLVSTGELFF. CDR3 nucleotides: TGTGCCAGCAGCTTAGTTTCTACCGGGGAGCTGTTTTTT. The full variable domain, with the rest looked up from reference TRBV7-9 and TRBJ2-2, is DTGVSQNPRHKITKRGQNVTFRCDPISEHNRLYWYRQTLGQGPEFLTYFQNEAQLEKSRLLSDRFSAERPKGSFSTLEIQRTEQGDSAMYLCASSLVSTGELFFGEGSRLTVL.

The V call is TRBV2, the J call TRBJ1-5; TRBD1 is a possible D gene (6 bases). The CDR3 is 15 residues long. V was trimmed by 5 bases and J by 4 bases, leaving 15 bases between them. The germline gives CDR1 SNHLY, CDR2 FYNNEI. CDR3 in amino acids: CASSRTEYSNQPQHF. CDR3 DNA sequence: TGTGCCAGCAGTCGGACAGAATATTCAAATCAGCCCCAGCATTTT.

The CDR3 sequence is CASSSATGQGAREQYF. CDR3 DNA sequence: TGTGCCAGCAGCTCCGCCACGGGACAGGGGGCGCGAGAGCAGTACTTC. This chain connects TRBV11-1 to TRBJ2-7; 12 nucleotides align to TRBD1. Germline V gene sequence: CDR1 SGHAT, CDR2 FQDESV (reference sequence). This CDR3 has 16 amino acids. J was trimmed by 7 bases and V by 4 bases; bases with no gene match: 11.

CDR3 bases: TGTGCCAGCAGTGGATCTTCTGGCGGGTACGAGCAGTACTTC. Amino acid sequence: CASSGSSGGYEQYF. The V and J genes are TRBV2 and TRBJ2-7; D possibly corresponds to TRBD2 (5 bases). The germline V gene encodes CDR1 SNHLY and CDR2 FYNNEI. CDR3 length equals 14 residues. V dropped 4 bases and J dropped 4 bases, with 14 bases sitting between them. Combining the CDR3 with reference TRBV2 and TRBJ2-7 gives the whole variable domain EPEVTQTPSHQVTQMGQEVILRCVPISNHLYFYWYRQILGQKVEFLVSFYNNEISEKSEIFDDQFSVERPDGSNFTLKIRSTKLEDSAMYFCASSGSSGGYEQYFGPGTRLTVT.

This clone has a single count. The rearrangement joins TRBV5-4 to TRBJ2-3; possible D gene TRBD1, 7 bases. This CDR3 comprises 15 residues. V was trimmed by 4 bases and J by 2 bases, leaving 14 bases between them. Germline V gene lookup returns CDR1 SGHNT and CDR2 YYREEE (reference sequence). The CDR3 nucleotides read TGTGCCAGCAGCCCAGGGGGGCCCTCCACAGATACGCAGTATTTT. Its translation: CASSPGGPSTDTQYF.

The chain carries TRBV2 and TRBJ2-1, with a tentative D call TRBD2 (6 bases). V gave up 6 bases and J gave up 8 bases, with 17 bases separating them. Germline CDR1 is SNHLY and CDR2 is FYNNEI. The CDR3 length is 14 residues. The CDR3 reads CASRQVGSFDEQFF. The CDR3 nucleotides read TGTGCCAGCAGGCAAGTCGGGAGTTTCGATGAGCAGTTCTTC.

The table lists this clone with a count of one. CDR3 in DNA: TGTGCCAGCAGTTCAACCGCCGACACCTATTTCCAATATGGCTACACCTTC. This codes for CASSSTADTYFQYGYTF. The chain has TRBV28 and TRBJ1-2; D call uncertain. Germline lookup yields CDR1 MDHEN and CDR2 SYDVKM. Trimming took 4 bases from V and 5 from J, leaving 23 bases between them. The CDR3 runs to 17 residues.

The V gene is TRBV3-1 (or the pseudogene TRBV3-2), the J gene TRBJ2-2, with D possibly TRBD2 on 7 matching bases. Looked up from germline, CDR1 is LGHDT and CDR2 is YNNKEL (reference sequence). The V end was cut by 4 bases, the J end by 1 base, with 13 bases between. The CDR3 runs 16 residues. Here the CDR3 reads CASSRRGGGNTGELFF. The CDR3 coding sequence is TGTGCCAGCAGCCGCAGGGGCGGGGGGAACACCGGGGAGCTGTTTTTT.

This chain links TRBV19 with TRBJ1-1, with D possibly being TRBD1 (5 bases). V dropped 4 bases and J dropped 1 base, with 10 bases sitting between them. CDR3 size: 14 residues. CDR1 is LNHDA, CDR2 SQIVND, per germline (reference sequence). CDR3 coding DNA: TGTGCCAGTAGTACACGGGGGAGGAACACTGAAGCTTTCTTT. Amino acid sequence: CASSTRGRNTEAFF.

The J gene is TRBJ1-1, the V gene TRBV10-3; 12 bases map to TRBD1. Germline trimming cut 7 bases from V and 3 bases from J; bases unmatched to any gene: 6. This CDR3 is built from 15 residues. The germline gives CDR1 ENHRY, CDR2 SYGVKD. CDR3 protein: CAIISGTGGHTEAFF. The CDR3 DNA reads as TGTGCCATCATCTCCGGGACAGGGGGCCACACTGAAGCTTTCTTT.

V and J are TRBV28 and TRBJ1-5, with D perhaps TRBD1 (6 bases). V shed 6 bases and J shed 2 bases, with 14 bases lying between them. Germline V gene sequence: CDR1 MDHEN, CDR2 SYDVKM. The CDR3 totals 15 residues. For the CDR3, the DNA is TGTGCCAGCAGATCTACAGGGAGGGGCAATCAGCCCCAGCATTTT. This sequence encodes CASRSTGRGNQPQHF.

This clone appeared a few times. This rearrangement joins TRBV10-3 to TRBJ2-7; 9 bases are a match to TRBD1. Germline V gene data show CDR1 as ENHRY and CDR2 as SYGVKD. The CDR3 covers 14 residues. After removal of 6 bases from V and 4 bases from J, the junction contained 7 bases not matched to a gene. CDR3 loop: CAISSGQGRYEQYF. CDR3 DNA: TGTGCCATCAGCTCGGGACAGGGAAGGTACGAGCAGTACTTC.

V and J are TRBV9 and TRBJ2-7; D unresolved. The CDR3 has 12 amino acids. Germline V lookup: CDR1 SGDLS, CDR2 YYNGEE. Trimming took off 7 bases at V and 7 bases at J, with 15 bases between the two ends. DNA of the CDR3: TGTGCCAGCGGTCCAGAACCCTGGGAGCAGTACTTC. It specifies CASGPEPWEQYF.

The CDR3 nucleotides read TGTGCCAGCACCTTCAGGACGGGGGGGTACAATGAGCAGTTCTTC. This sequence encodes CASTFRTGGYNEQFF. The rearrangement links TRBV7-2 to TRBJ2-1; 8 bases are shared with TRBD2. The CDR3 is made up of 15 amino acids. Germline trimming cut 7 bases from V and 4 bases from J; bases unmatched to any gene: 9. The germline gives CDR1 SGHTA, CDR2 FQGNSA.

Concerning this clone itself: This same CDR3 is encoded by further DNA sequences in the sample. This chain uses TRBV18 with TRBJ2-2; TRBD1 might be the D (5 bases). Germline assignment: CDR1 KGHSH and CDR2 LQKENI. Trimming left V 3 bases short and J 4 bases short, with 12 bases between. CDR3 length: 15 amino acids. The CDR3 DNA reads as TGTGCCAGCTCACCGACAGCCCCGGGCACCGGGGAGCTGTTTTTT. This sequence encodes CASSPTAPGTGELFF.

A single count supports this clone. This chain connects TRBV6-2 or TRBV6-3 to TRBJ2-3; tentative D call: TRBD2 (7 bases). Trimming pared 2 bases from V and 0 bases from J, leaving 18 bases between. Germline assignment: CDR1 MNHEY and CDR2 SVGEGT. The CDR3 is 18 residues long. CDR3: CASSYGRGYASSTDTQYF. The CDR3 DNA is TGTGCCAGCAGTTACGGGAGGGGGTATGCGTCTAGCACAGATACGCAGTATTTT.

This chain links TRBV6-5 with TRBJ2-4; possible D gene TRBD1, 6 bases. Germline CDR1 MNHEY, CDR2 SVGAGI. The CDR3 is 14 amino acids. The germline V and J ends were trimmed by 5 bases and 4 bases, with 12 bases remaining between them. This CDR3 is CASSTRDTKNIQYF. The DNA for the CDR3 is TGTGCCAGCAGTACCCGGGACACTAAAAACATTCAGTACTTC.